Below, 18 T cell receptor beta chains from the same sample are listed, as sequenced in a study of patients and donors after allogeneic stem cell transplantation. A single record per CDR3 protein comes from TCRdb applying MiXCR to the RT-PCR reads. Of 920,000 or so distinct CDR3 sequences in the sample, about 20% were seen once. The sequenced sample consisted of blood, either unsorted or a sorted T cell fraction (not recorded which). These receptors were taken from a human donor who was either an allogeneic HSCT recipient or a stem cell or donor lymphocyte infusion donor (not recorded which). It is not recorded whose cells these are; they may come from a transplant donor.

V and J are TRBV12-3 or TRBV12-4 and TRBJ2-3; D gene unclear. The CDR3 has 14 amino acids. V was pared by 3 bases and J by 6 bases, with 13 bases between. CDR3 sequence reads: CASSFSSGYDTQYF. For the CDR3, the DNA is TGTGCCAGCAGTTTCTCTTCAGGATACGATACGCAGTATTTT.

This rearrangement joins TRBV4-1 to TRBJ2-1, with a possible D match to TRBD2 (6 bases). V gave up 1 base and J gave up 5 bases, with 12 bases separating them. From germline, CDR1 is MGHRA and CDR2 YSYEKL. The CDR3 covers 15 residues. The CDR3 bases are TGCGCCAGCAGCCAAGTTTCTAGCGTGAACAATGAGCAGTTCTTC. This codes for CASSQVSSVNNEQFF.

This clonotype turned up a few times. Written as DNA, the CDR3 is TGTGCCAGCGGACTTTCGGGACAGGGGGCTTGGGAGCAGTTCTTC. It encodes CASGLSGQGAWEQFF. The chain uses TRBV25-1 and TRBJ2-1; the match to TRBD1 covers 12 bases. Germline CDR1 reads MGHDK; CDR2 reads SYGVNS. This CDR3 is built from 15 residues. Trimming removed 8 bases from V and 10 bases from J; junction bases left unmatched: 12. Variable domain in full (rest from reference TRBV25-1 and TRBJ2-1): EADIYQTPRYLVIGTGKKITLECSQTMGHDKMYWYQQDPGMELHLIHYSYGVNSTEKGDLSSESTVSRIRTEHFPLTLESARPSHTSQYLCASGLSGQGAWEQFFGPGTRLTVL.

This rearrangement joins TRBV11-1 to TRBJ2-1, with D perhaps matching TRBD1 (6 bases). Germline CDR1 SGHAT, CDR2 FQDESV (reference sequence). The CDR3 is 19 residues long. Trimming took 6 bases from V and 0 from J, leaving 24 bases between them. The CDR3 DNA sequence: TGTGCCAGCAGTTTAACGGGCCCAGGGGCGCGGAGCTCCTACAATGAGCAGTTCTTC. Its translation: CASSLTGPGARSSYNEQFF.

The J gene is TRBJ2-3, the V gene TRBV5-1, with no clear D. Germline V gene lookup returns CDR1 SGHRS and CDR2 YFSETQ. The CDR3 runs 14 residues. V was clipped by 3 bases and J by 2 bases, with 10 bases between them. CDR3 protein: CASSSGATTDTQYF. CDR3 bases: TGCGCCAGCAGCTCTGGCGCCACCACAGATACGCAGTATTTT.

The chain has TRBV24-1 and TRBJ2-2; TRBD2 matches 13 bases. The CDR3 covers 19 residues. The germline gives CDR1 KGHDR, CDR2 SFDVKD. V shed 6 bases and J 4 bases; nucleotides not matched to a gene: 13. CDR3 amino acids: CATSSAAGRTSGSTGELFF. For the CDR3, the DNA is TGTGCCACCAGTTCGGCTGCCGGCCGGACTAGCGGGAGCACCGGGGAGCTGTTTTTT.

V and J are TRBV7-2 and TRBJ2-2; D not certain. Looked up from germline, CDR1 is SGHTA and CDR2 is FQGNSA. The CDR3 consists of 17 residues. Trimming took off 2 bases at V and 1 base at J, with 14 bases between the two ends. CDR3 sequence (DNA): TGTGCCAGCAGCTTAAAATCAGTTACGCGGAACACCGGGGAGCTGTTTTTT. It specifies CASSLKSVTRNTGELFF.

The V call is TRBV6-5, the J call TRBJ1-3; D uncertain. CDR1 MNHEY and CDR2 SVGAGI come from the germline V gene. The CDR3 length is 17 residues. V was cut by 1 base and J by 0 bases, with 13 bases left in between. CDR3 in amino acids: CASSYYPQISSGNTIYF. CDR3 bases: TGTGCCAGCAGTTACTATCCCCAGATCAGCTCTGGAAACACCATATATTTT.

The chain is built from TRBV2 and TRBJ1-2, with 7 bases identical to TRBD1. The germline gives CDR1 SNHLY, CDR2 FYNNEI. J lost 4 bases, V lost 3 bases, and 11 bases had no gene match. The CDR3 consists of 16 residues. CDR3 region: CASSERGDSSFYGYTF. The CDR3, as DNA: TGTGCCAGCAGTGAGAGGGGGGACAGTTCCTTCTATGGCTACACCTTC.

This chain joins TRBV12-3 or TRBV12-4 and TRBJ1-4; a possible D gene is TRBD1 (6 bases). V lost 5 bases and J 7 bases, leaving 20 bases between the germline ends. The CDR3 extends over 16 amino acids. CDR3 bases: TGTGCCAGCAGTCCCGGGGCGGGGGCTAAAGGTGAAAAACTGTTTTTT. Translation gives CASSPGAGAKGEKLFF.

This clonotype was picked up many times. The chain is built from TRBV11-2 and TRBJ1-1, with no clear D. Trimming cost V 5 bases and J 0 bases, with 7 bases left between them. The length of the CDR3 is 13 residues. Looked up from germline, CDR1 is SGHAT and CDR2 is FQNNGV. CDR3 amino acids: CASSADLNTEAFF. CDR3 DNA: TGTGCCAGCAGCGCCGACCTGAACACTGAAGCTTTCTTT.

This clonotype has only a few counts. The chain employs TRBV30 and TRBJ2-3; D uncertain. Germline CDR1 GTSNPN, CDR2 SVGIG (reference sequence). The CDR3 contains 14 residues. Trimming took 5 bases from V and 0 from J, leaving 12 bases between them. The CDR3 sequence: CAWGKIASTDTQYF. The CDR3 DNA is TGTGCCTGGGGGAAAATTGCTAGCACAGATACGCAGTATTTT. The full variable domain, rest sourced from reference TRBV30 and TRBJ2-3, is SQTIHQWPATLVQPVGSPLSLECTVEGTSNPNLYWYRQAAGRGLQLLFYSVGIGQISSEVPQNLSASRPQDRQFILSSKKLLLSDSGFYLCAWGKIASTDTQYFGPGTRLTVL.

The chain couples TRBV12-3 or TRBV12-4 to TRBJ2-1; 7 bases are shared with TRBD2. The V and J ends lost 0 bases and 4 bases, in that order; junction bases with no gene match: 9. CDR3 length: 17 residues. The CDR3 loop reads CASSLAPWSGEYNEQFF. Written as DNA, the CDR3 is TGTGCCAGCAGTTTAGCCCCGTGGAGCGGGGAGTACAATGAGCAGTTCTTC.

The rearrangement links TRBV7-2 to TRBJ1-3; D might be TRBD1 (6 bases). Germline V CDR1 and CDR2: SGHTA, FQGNSA. The length of the CDR3 is 14 residues. Trimming took 4 bases from V and 4 from J, leaving 11 bases between them. CDR3 bases: TGTGCCAGCAGCTCAGGGGTAGAAGGAAACACCATATATTTT. Amino acid sequence: CASSSGVEGNTIYF.

This clonotype was counted only a few times. V usage is TRBV10-3 and J usage is TRBJ2-1; 8 positions match TRBD1. Germline-derived CDR1 and CDR2 are ENHRY and SYGVKD. The CDR3 is made up of 14 amino acids. The trim removed 7 bases at V and 1 base at J, leaving 3 bases unmatched. The CDR3 spells CAIMGTGSYNEQFF. For the CDR3, the DNA is TGTGCCATCATGGGGACAGGTTCCTACAATGAGCAGTTCTTC.

The chain recombines TRBV12-3 or TRBV12-4 with TRBJ2-5, with D maybe TRBD2 (5 bases). This CDR3 has 14 residues. V lost 7 bases, J lost 5 bases, and 17 bases lay in between. The CDR3 spells CASNLGSGSETQYF. The CDR3 region has the DNA TGTGCCAGCAACCTTGGGTCGGGGTCCGAGACCCAGTACTTC.

This rearrangement joins TRBV4-2 to TRBJ1-5; D is uncertain. CDR3 size: 16 residues. CDR1 and CDR2 (germline): LGHNA, YNFKEQ. The V and J ends lost 1 base and 2 bases respectively, with 12 bases between them. The CDR3 loop reads CASSQAIDGRNQPQHF. For the CDR3, the DNA is TGTGCCAGCAGCCAAGCCATCGACGGACGCAATCAGCCCCAGCATTTT.

The genes are TRBV20-1 and TRBJ2-5, with a weak D call TRBD2 (5 bases). The CDR3 length is 15 residues. In germline, CDR1 is DFQATT, CDR2 SNEGSKA (reference sequence). Trimming removed 0 bases from V and 5 bases from J, with 16 bases in between. CDR3 sequence reads: CSARDLGSSVETQYF. The CDR3 DNA reads as TGCAGTGCTAGAGATCTAGGGAGTTCGGTTGAGACCCAGTACTTC.